These 13 T cell receptor beta chains share one sample of origin, sequenced in a study of T cells after yellow fever vaccination. TCRdb independently ran MiXCR on the 5' RACE reads; one entry per CDR3 protein. The sample comprises hundreds of thousands of distinct CDR3 sequences, approximately 15% of which are singletons, and over 13% rests with the top ten. Material: PBMCs, obtained on the day of the yellow fever booster vaccination. These TCRs come from a young man who received the YFV17D yellow fever vaccine.

This clonotype was recorded a few times. This chain connects TRBV30 to TRBJ1-4; D is perhaps TRBD1 (5 bases). The germline V gene has CDR1 GTSNPN and CDR2 SVGIG (reference sequence). The V gene lost 2 bases and the J gene lost 7 bases, with 11 bases spanning the gap. The CDR3 consists of 13 residues. In DNA, the CDR3 is TGTGCCTGGAGTTACACAGGCGGTGAAAAACTGTTTTTT. It is translated as CAWSYTGGEKLFF.

In this sample, this clonotype turned up a few times. This chain connects TRBV7-8 to TRBJ1-3, with 8 nucleotides matching TRBD1. This CDR3 region has 18 residues. The V and J ends lost 5 bases and 3 bases, in that order; junction bases with no gene match: 15. Per the germline V gene, CDR1 is SGHVS and CDR2 is FQNEAQ. CDR3 DNA: TGTGCCAGCAGCCGGACCCCGGGACAGGCCTTTAGTGGAAACACCATATATTTT. Translating it yields CASSRTPGQAFSGNTIYF.

Ten or more counts support this clonotype. The rearrangement joins TRBV12-3 or TRBV12-4 to TRBJ2-7, with D maybe TRBD1 (6 bases). V dropped 5 bases and J dropped 0 bases, with 8 bases sitting between them. This CDR3 has 13 residues. CDR3 residues: CASSPDSSYEQYF. The CDR3 nucleotides are TGTGCCAGCAGTCCGGACAGCTCCTACGAGCAGTACTTC.

For the CDR3, the DNA is TGCAGTGCTAGACCTCCGGGACAGGGTGCGTACGAGCAGTACTTC. This encodes CSARPPGQGAYEQYF. V and J are TRBV20-1 and TRBJ2-7; 9 nucleotides line up with TRBD1. Germline CDR1 and CDR2: DFQATT and SNEGSKA (reference sequence). The CDR3 loop spans 15 amino acids. V shed 2 bases and J 4 bases; nucleotides not matched to a gene: 9.

This clonotype was recorded many times. The J gene is TRBJ1-6, the V gene TRBV6-1, with 8 bases fitting TRBD1. Germline trimming cut 5 bases from V and 7 bases from J; bases unmatched to any gene: 10. In germline, CDR1 is MNHNS, CDR2 SASEGT. There are 16 residues in the CDR3. CDR3 region: CASSLDGTGGNSPLHF. CDR3 coding DNA: TGTGCCAGCAGTCTAGACGGGACAGGAGGAAATTCACCCCTCCACTTT.

The chain recombines TRBV5-1 with TRBJ2-7, with D possibly matching TRBD2 (6 bases). Trimming took off 1 base at V and 5 bases at J, with 13 bases between the two ends. Germline CDR1 and CDR2: SGHRS and YFSETQ. This CDR3 is built from 14 residues. The CDR3 DNA is TGCGCCAGCAGCTTGTCCGCGGGATTCGACGAGCAGTACTTC. This sequence encodes CASSLSAGFDEQYF. The variable domain in full, with the rest retrieved from reference TRBV5-1 and TRBJ2-7, is KAGVTQTPRYLIKTRGQQVTLSCSPISGHRSVSWYQQTPGQGLQFLFEYFSETQRNKGNFPGRFSGRQFSNSRSEMNVSTLELGDSALYLCASSLSAGFDEQYFGPGTRLTVT.

CDR3: CASSARPYEQYF. The CDR3 nucleotides are TGTGCCAGCAGCGCCCGACCCTACGAGCAGTACTTC. This rearrangement joins TRBV7-2 to TRBJ2-7; D not certain. There are 12 residues in the CDR3. From germline, CDR1 is SGHTA and CDR2 FQGNSA. Deletions cut 5 bases from V and 2 bases from J, with 7 bases between.

The V gene is TRBV7-2, the J gene TRBJ2-3; no clear D gene. The V end was cut by 4 bases, the J end by 3 bases, with 8 bases between. Germline CDR1 and CDR2: SGHTA and FQGNSA. The CDR3 is made up of 13 amino acids. The CDR3 sequence: CASSYRMTDTQYF. For the CDR3, the DNA is TGTGCCAGCAGCTACCGAATGACAGATACGCAGTATTTT.

The CDR3 protein is CASSVVGAQPPTEAFF. The CDR3 coding sequence is TGTGCCAGCAGCGTAGTGGGGGCCCAACCACCAACTGAAGCTTTCTTT. The chain is built from TRBV9 and TRBJ1-1; D possibly corresponds to TRBD1 (6 bases). Germline V gene sequence: CDR1 SGDLS, CDR2 YYNGEE. The V end lost 0 bases, the J end lost 5 bases, and 17 bases lay between the germline ends. This CDR3 is 16 amino acids long.

V gene TRBV7-2 combines with J gene TRBJ2-6; TRBD2 is a possible D gene (5 bases). Germline CDR1 SGHTA, CDR2 FQGNSA. The CDR3 length is 16 residues. V lost 7 bases to trimming and J lost 2 bases, with 15 bases between them. The CDR3 nucleotides read TGTGCCAGCATCATAAACCGGGAAACTGGGGCCAACGTCCTGACTTTC. Protein product: CASIINRETGANVLTF.

CDR3 in amino acids: CASSPEESEQYF. CDR3 nucleotides: TGTGCCAGCTCTCCGGAGGAGAGCGAGCAGTACTTC. The rearrangement links TRBV18 to TRBJ2-7, with a possible D match to TRBD2 (5 bases). V shed 6 bases and J shed 6 bases, with 12 bases lying between them. This CDR3 has 12 residues. Germline V CDR1 and CDR2: KGHSH, LQKENI.

The V gene is TRBV24-1, the J gene TRBJ2-1, with D perhaps assigned TRBD1 or TRBD2 (5 bases each). Trimming left V 10 bases short and J 7 bases short, with 13 bases between. The CDR3 covers 12 residues. The germline V gene encodes CDR1 KGHDR and CDR2 SFDVKD. The CDR3 here is CATGDRRNEQFF. DNA for the CDR3: TGTGCCACGGGAGACAGAAGAAATGAGCAGTTCTTC.

This clonotype turned up a few times. V usage is TRBV7-2 and J usage is TRBJ1-1; a weak D match, TRBD1 (6 bases). Trimming took off 4 bases at V and 10 bases at J, with 16 bases between the two ends. CDR1 is SGHTA and CDR2 is FQGNSA in the germline V gene. The CDR3 spans 13 residues. The CDR3 DNA is TGTGCCAGCAGCTCGTCCCCAGGGGTGGGAGCTTTCTTT. It encodes CASSSSPGVGAFF.